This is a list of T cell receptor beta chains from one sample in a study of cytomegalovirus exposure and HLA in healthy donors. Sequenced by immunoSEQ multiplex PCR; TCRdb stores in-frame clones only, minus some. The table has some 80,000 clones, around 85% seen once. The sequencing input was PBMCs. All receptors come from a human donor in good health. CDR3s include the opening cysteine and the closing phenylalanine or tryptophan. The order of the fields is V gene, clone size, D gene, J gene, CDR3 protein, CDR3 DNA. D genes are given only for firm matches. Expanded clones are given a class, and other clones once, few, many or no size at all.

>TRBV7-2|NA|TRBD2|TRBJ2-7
CASSLVGGGAKNEQYF
TGTGCCAGCAGCTTAGTTGGCGGGGGGGCAAAAAACGAGCAGTACTTC
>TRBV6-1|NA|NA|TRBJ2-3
CASSENRDTQYF
TGTGCCAGCAGTGAGAATAGAGATACGCAGTATTTT
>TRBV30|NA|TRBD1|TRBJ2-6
CAWVGQGSGANVLTF
TGTGCCTGGGTGGGACAGGGTTCTGGGGCCAACGTCCTGACTTTC
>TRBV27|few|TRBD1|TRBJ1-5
CASSEGQGWQPQHF
TGTGCCAGCAGTGAAGGACAGGGGTGGCAGCCCCAGCATTTT
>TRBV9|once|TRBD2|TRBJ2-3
CASTASGGPSGSTDTQYF
TGTGCCAGCACGGCTAGCGGGGGGCCATCAGGAAGCACAGATACGCAGTATTTT
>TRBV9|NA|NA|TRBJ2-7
CASSPLNGGANTYEQYF
TGTGCCAGCAGCCCGTTGAACGGGGGAGCTAATACCTACGAGCAGTACTTC
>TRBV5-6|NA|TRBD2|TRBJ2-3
CASKSRGVADTQYF
TGTGCCAGCAAAAGTCGGGGGGTCGCAGATACGCAGTATTTT
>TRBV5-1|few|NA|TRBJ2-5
CASSWLAPNGETQYF
TGCGCCAGCAGCTGGTTAGCGCCGAACGGAGAGACCCAGTACTTC
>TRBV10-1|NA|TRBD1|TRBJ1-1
CASSEYSGGANTEAFF
TGCGCCAGCAGTGAGTATTCAGGGGGCGCGAACACTGAAGCTTTCTTT
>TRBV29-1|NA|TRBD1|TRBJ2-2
CSVTNRGVDTGELFF
TGCAGCGTGACAAACAGGGGGGTAGACACCGGGGAGCTGTTTTTT
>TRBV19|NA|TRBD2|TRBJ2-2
CASTSGGVSGELFF
TGTGCCAGTACCTCGGGAGGGGTCTCAGGGGAGCTGTTTTTT
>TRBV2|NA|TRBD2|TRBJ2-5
CASSWDGGETQYF
TGTGCCAGCAGCTGGGACGGGGGGGAGACCCAGTACTTC
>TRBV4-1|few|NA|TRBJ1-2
CASSRNAAGNYGYTF
TGCGCCAGCAGCCGCAATGCCGCGGGGAACTATGGCTACACCTTC
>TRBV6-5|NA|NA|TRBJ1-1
CASSKQGDNTEAFF
TGTGCCAGCAGTAAACAGGGTGATAATACTGAAGCTTTCTTT
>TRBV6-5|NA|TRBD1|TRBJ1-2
CASSYRGTVDGYTF
TGTGCCAGCAGTTATCGTGGGACAGTCGATGGCTACACCTTC
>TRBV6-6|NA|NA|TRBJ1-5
CASSYLNQPQHF
TGTGCCAGCAGTTACCTAAATCAGCCCCAGCATTTT
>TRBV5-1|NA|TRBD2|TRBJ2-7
CASSRSPTSGVDEQYF
TGCGCCAGCAGTCGGAGTCCGACTAGCGGGGTTGACGAGCAGTACTTC
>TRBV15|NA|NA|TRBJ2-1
CATSRGGSNEQFF
TGTGCCACCAGCAGAGGAGGGTCCAATGAGCAGTTCTTC
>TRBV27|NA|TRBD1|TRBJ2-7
CASSSDRPSSYEQYF
TGTGCCAGCAGTTCGGACAGGCCAAGCTCCTACGAGCAGTACTTC
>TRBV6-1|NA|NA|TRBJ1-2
CASTKGVGYGYTF
TGTGCCAGCACCAAAGGGGTGGGCTATGGCTACACCTTC
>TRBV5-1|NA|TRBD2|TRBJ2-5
CASSLEGSRGRETQYF
TGCGCCAGCAGCTTGGAAGGCTCGCGGGGGAGGGAGACCCAGTACTTC
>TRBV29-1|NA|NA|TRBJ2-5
CSGGGPSSETQYF
TGCAGCGGGGGGGGCCCATCCTCGGAGACCCAGTACTTC
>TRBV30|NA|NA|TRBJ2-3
CAWSPYVGGPTDTQYF
TGTGCCTGGAGTCCGTACGTAGGAGGGCCCACAGATACGCAGTATTTT
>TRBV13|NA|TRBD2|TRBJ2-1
CASSPRGRGDIYEQFF
TGTGCCAGCAGCCCTCGAGGGCGGGGGGATATCTATGAGCAGTTCTTC
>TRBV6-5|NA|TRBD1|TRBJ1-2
CASRRTGVYGYTF
TGTGCCAGCAGGCGGACAGGGGTCTATGGCTACACCTTC
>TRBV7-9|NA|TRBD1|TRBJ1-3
CASRSDRGTGNTIYF
TGTGCCAGCAGATCCGACAGGGGAACTGGAAACACCATATATTTT
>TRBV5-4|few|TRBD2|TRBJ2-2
CASSLGDYAGELFF
TGTGCCAGCAGCTTGGGGGACTATGCCGGGGAGCTGTTTTTT
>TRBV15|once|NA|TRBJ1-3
CATSRDLQGNTIYF
TGTGCCACCAGCAGAGATTTGCAGGGAAACACCATATATTTT
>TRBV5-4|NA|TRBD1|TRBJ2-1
CASSGQGARNEQFF
TGTGCCAGCAGCGGCCAGGGGGCTCGGAATGAGCAGTTCTTC
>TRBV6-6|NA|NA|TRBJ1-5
CASSWSGSPQHF
TGTGCCAGCAGTTGGAGCGGGTCGCCCCAGCATTTT
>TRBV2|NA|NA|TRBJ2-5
CASTRSGEQYF
TGTGCCAGCACCAGGTCTGGGGAGCAGTACTTC
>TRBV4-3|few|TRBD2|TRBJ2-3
CASSQGPSGVGTDTQYF
TGCGCCAGCAGCCAAGGCCCTAGCGGGGTGGGCACAGATACGCAGTATTTT
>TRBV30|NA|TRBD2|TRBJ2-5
CAWKPAGGGQETQYF
TGTGCCTGGAAGCCAGCGGGGGGCGGGCAAGAGACCCAGTACTTC
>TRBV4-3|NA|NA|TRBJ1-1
CASTRGDMNTEAFF
TGCGCCAGCACCCGGGGAGACATGAACACTGAAGCTTTCTTT
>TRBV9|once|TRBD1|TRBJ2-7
CASSVEGAPGYEQYF
TGTGCCAGCAGCGTAGAGGGGGCGCCAGGGTACGAGCAGTACTTC
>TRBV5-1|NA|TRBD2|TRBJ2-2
CASSRTGGPVGELFF
TGCGCCAGCAGCCGAACGGGGGGGCCTGTCGGGGAGCTGTTTTTT
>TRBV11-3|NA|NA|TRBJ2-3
CASSLGAAFTDTQYF
TGTGCCAGCAGCTTGGGGGCCGCATTCACAGATACGCAGTATTTT
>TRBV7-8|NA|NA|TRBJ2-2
CASRGRDTNTGELFF
TGTGCCAGCAGAGGCAGGGACACGAACACCGGGGAGCTGTTTTTT
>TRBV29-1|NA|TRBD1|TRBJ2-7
CSVELPLPGGEVYEQYF
TGCAGCGTTGAACTACCGCTCCCAGGGGGTGAAGTGTACGAGCAGTACTTC
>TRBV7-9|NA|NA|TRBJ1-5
CASSLVDSNQPQHF
TGTGCCAGCAGCCTGGTAGATAGCAATCAGCCCCAGCATTTT
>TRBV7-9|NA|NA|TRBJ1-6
CASSALYTGLEHSPLHF
TGTGCCAGCAGCGCGCTTTATACAGGGTTAGAGCATTCACCCCTCCACTTT
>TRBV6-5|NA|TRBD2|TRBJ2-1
CASSSLLAGCEQFF
TGTGCCAGCAGTTCACTGCTAGCGGGGTGTGAGCAGTTCTTC
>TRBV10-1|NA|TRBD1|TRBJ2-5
CASSGDRGYQETQYF
TGCGCCAGCAGCGGGGACAGGGGGTACCAAGAGACCCAGTACTTC
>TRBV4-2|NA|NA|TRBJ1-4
CASSQDRGTNEKLFF
TGTGCCAGCAGCCAAGATCGGGGAACTAATGAAAAACTGTTTTTT
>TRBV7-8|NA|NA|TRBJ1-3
CASSFGTPEWNTIYF
TGTGCCAGCAGCTTCGGGACACCAGAATGGAACACCATATATTTT
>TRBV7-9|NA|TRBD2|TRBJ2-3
CASSFSGGLTDTQYF
TGTGCCAGCAGCTTTAGCGGGGGGCTAACAGATACGCAGTATTTT
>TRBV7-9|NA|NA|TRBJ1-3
CASAPGAGNTIYF
TGTGCCAGCGCGCCCGGGGCTGGAAACACCATATATTTT
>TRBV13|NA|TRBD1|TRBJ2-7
CASSYDRGYEQYF
TGTGCCAGCAGCTATGACAGGGGATACGAGCAGTACTTC
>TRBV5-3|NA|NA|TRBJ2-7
CARSLAGCPIHNLRGAKQYF
TGTGCCAGAAGCTTGGCGGGGTGTCCCATTCATAACCTCCGGGGGGCTAAGCAGTACTTC
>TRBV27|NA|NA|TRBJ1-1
CASSFRGTHEAFF
TGTGCCAGCAGTTTTAGGGGAACCCATGAAGCTTTCTTT
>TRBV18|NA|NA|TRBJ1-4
CASTRDWEKLFF
TGTGCCAGCACCCGGGATTGGGAAAAACTGTTTTTT
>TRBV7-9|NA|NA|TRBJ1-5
CASSLTGGNQPQNF
TGTGCCAGCAGCTTAACGGGAGGCAATCAGCCCCAGAATTTT